Only a few counts were recorded for the clone carrying this TCR beta chain. Its antigen is not known. The germline CDR1 and CDR2 sequences are SEHNR and FQNEAQ (reference sequence). V was clipped by 5 bases and J by 6 bases, with 6 bases between them. This CDR3 is built from 11 residues. TCRdb called the reads again in MiXCR, with one record for every CDR3 protein. The sample has 700,000 to 900,000 distinct CDR3 sequences, almost 30% seen once. This record comes from a study of T cell repertoires in cytomegalovirus infection. Study at large: It can be stated that public TCR beta signatures indicated CMV infection as well as a matching HLA type. Findings and limits, study-wide: Across the ex vivo response, the dominant clonotypes were HLA-C-restricted CMV-specific TCR beta clonotypes.

The sequence was collected from a human donor in good health (CMV status not recorded). Some clones in this sample may be carry-over from other donors' samples. The source was cultured CD8+ T cells from PBMCs, collected from culture after CMV antigen stimulation. This chain uses TRBV7-9 with TRBJ2-3; D unclear. CDR3 loop: CASSGNDTQYF. In DNA form, the CDR3 reads TGTGCCAGCAGCGGGAACGATACGCAGTATTTT. The complete variable domain, with remaining parts taken from reference TRBV7-9 and TRBJ2-3, reads DTGVSQNPRHKITKRGQNVTFRCDPISEHNRLYWYRQTLGQGPEFLTYFQNEAQLEKSRLLSDRFSAERPKGSFSTLEIQRTEQGDSAMYLCASSGNDTQYFGPGTRLTVL.